The sample holds a few counts of the clone carrying this T cell receptor beta chain. Germline trimming cut 8 bases from V and 9 bases from J; bases unmatched to any gene: 3. CDR3 length: 13 amino acids. The germline V gene has CDR1 LNHNV and CDR2 YYDKDF (reference sequence). The sample belongs to a study of blood T cell repertoires in COVID-19. Study-wide context: PBMCs, B-cell-depleted T cells, or T cells were the source of the cDNA or gDNA that made up the material.

Repertoires were generated with immunoSEQ multiplex PCR, while TCRdb's copy carries only in-frame clones and drops some. Here the sample spans about 150,000 clones, around nine tenths being singletons. The origin of this receptor is a human donor in a cohort sampled during active COVID-19. Source material: peripheral blood. The chain combines TRBV15 with TRBJ1-6; 11 bases match TRBD1. The CDR3 reads CATAGTGGSPLHF. Written as DNA, the CDR3 is TGTGCCACCGCCGGGACAGGGGGTTCACCCCTCCACTTT. Based on the CDR3 plus reference TRBV15 and TRBJ1-6, the full variable domain is DAMVIQNPRYQVTQFGKPVTLSCSQTLNHNVMYWYQQKSSQAPKLLFHYYDKDFNNEADTPDNFQSRRPNTSFCFLDIRSPGLGDTAMYLCATAGTGGSPLHFGNGTRLTVT.